Listed below are T cell receptor beta chains from one sample, sequenced in a study of T cells in Graves' hyperthyroidism and ophthalmopathy. A single record per CDR3 protein comes from TCRdb applying MiXCR to the multiplex PCR reads. The sample lists 550,000 to 600,000 distinct CDR3 sequences; just over 45% were seen once. The source material was peripheral blood or thyroid tissue (not recorded which). These receptors were obtained from an adult woman with Graves' disease, either hyperthyroidism or ophthalmopathy (not recorded which). Both conserved end residues are part of each CDR3. Fields, in order: J gene, V gene, D gene, clone size, CDR3 protein, CDR3 DNA. A D gene is named only where the DNA matches it firmly. Not all rows give a size; the values are once, few, many and, for expanded clones, a class.

J: TRBJ2-5
V: TRBV7-2
D: TRBD1
size: .
CDR3: CASWDRDRQETQYF
DNA: TGTGCCAGCTGGGACCGGGACAGGCAAGAGACCCAGTACTTC

J: TRBJ2-6
V: TRBV10-3
D: .
size: .
CDR3: CAISWTRSGANVLTF
DNA: TGTGCCATCAGCTGGACTCGCTCTGGGGCCAACGTCCTGACTTTC

J: TRBJ2-7
V: TRBV20-1
D: .
size: .
CDR3: CSARARRDYEQYF
DNA: TGCAGTGCTAGAGCTCGCAGGGACTACGAGCAGTACTTC

J: TRBJ2-7
V: TRBV18
D: .
size: few
CDR3: CASSPPGQGHEQYF
DNA: TGTGCCAGCTCACCACCGGGGCAGGGCCACGAGCAGTACTTC

J: TRBJ2-2
V: TRBV30
D: TRBD2
size: few
CDR3: CAWNGRNWGGELFF
DNA: TGTGCCTGGAACGGGAGGAATTGGGGCGGGGAGCTGTTTTTT

J: TRBJ2-5
V: TRBV7-2
D: TRBD2
size: .
CDR3: CASSTAGTRHGTQYF
DNA: TGTGCCAGCAGCACCGCCGGGACTAGGCACGGGACCCAGTACTTC

J: TRBJ2-7
V: TRBV6-2/TRBV6-3
D: .
size: many
CDR3: CASSTLYEQYF
DNA: TGTGCCAGCAGCACCCTTTACGAGCAGTACTTC

J: TRBJ2-1
V: TRBV7-2
D: TRBD1
size: .
CDR3: CASSWTGPAYNEQFF
DNA: TGTGCCAGCAGCTGGACAGGGCCCGCCTACAATGAGCAGTTCTTC

J: TRBJ1-2
V: TRBV7-8
D: TRBD1
size: .
CDR3: CASSSGQGGYTF
DNA: TGTGCCAGCAGTTCTGGACAGGGTGGCTACACCTTC

J: TRBJ2-5
V: TRBV24-1
D: .
size: .
CDR3: CATSDLRSVQPQYF
DNA: TGTGCCACCAGTGATTTACGCAGTGTTCAGCCCCAGTACTTC

J: TRBJ2-7
V: TRBV7-2
D: .
size: .
CDR3: CASSVGGGGRIHEQYF
DNA: TGTGCCAGCAGCGTAGGAGGAGGGGGAAGGATCCACGAGCAGTACTTC

J: TRBJ2-7
V: TRBV7-2
D: .
size: many
CDR3: CASSLNRVLGEQYF
DNA: TGTGCCAGCAGCCTTAACAGGGTTCTAGGCGAGCAGTACTTC

J: TRBJ1-1
V: TRBV7-6
D: .
size: many
CDR3: CASTRGVNTEAFF
DNA: TGTGCCAGCACCCGAGGGGTGAACACTGAAGCTTTCTTT

J: TRBJ1-5
V: TRBV7-8
D: .
size: .
CDR3: CASSLGQHSNQPQHF
DNA: TGTGCCAGCAGCCTAGGACAGCATAGCAATCAGCCCCAGCATTTT

J: TRBJ1-4
V: TRBV28
D: .
size: .
CDR3: CASSPIGPTRYEKLFF
DNA: TGTGCCAGCAGCCCGATCGGACCTACCCGGTATGAAAAACTGTTTTTT

J: TRBJ1-5
V: TRBV2
D: .
size: many
CDR3: CASSDKQGRNQPQHF
DNA: TGTGCCAGCAGTGATAAGCAGGGCCGGAATCAGCCCCAGCATTTT

J: TRBJ1-1
V: TRBV19
D: .
size: many
CDR3: CATLRQENTEAFF
DNA: TGTGCCACCCTCAGACAGGAGAACACTGAAGCTTTCTTT

J: TRBJ1-1
V: TRBV15
D: .
size: many
CDR3: CATSRVPKILNTEAFF
DNA: TGTGCCACCAGCAGAGTCCCCAAAATATTAAACACTGAAGCTTTCTTT

J: TRBJ1-5
V: TRBV28
D: .
size: .
CDR3: CASSFVDTYSNQPQHF
DNA: TGTGCCAGCAGTTTCGTGGACACTTATAGCAATCAGCCCCAGCATTTT

J: TRBJ1-4
V: TRBV20-1
D: TRBD1
size: .
CDR3: CSARTGGTEKLFF
DNA: TGCAGTGCTAGGACAGGGGGTACGGAAAAACTGTTTTTT

J: TRBJ1-6
V: TRBV6-1
D: .
size: many
CDR3: CASSVAGTRLNSPLHF
DNA: TGTGCCAGCAGTGTAGCCGGGACAAGACTTAATTCACCCCTCCACTTT

J: TRBJ2-5
V: TRBV29-1
D: .
size: .
CDR3: CSVGSGKFQETQYF
DNA: TGCAGCGTTGGTTCCGGGAAATTTCAAGAGACCCAGTACTTC

J: TRBJ1-1
V: TRBV5-1
D: .
size: many
CDR3: CASSSDGGNTEAFF
DNA: TGCGCCAGCAGCTCGGACGGGGGGAACACTGAAGCTTTCTTT

J: TRBJ1-2
V: TRBV7-9
D: .
size: .
CDR3: CASSFYICSAVDRANYGYTF
DNA: .

J: TRBJ1-3
V: TRBV12-3/TRBV12-4
D: .
size: once
CDR3: CASSYSLLENTIYF
DNA: TGTGCCAGCAGTTACTCGCTACTAGAGAACACCATATATTTT

J: TRBJ2-2
V: TRBV7-9
D: TRBD1
size: many
CDR3: CASSLDRGRVTGELFF
DNA: TGTGCCAGCAGCCTAGACAGGGGGCGAGTCACCGGGGAGCTGTTTTTT

J: TRBJ2-6
V: TRBV19
D: .
size: .
CDR3: CASSIFALSSGANVLTF
DNA: TGTGCCAGTAGTATATTTGCGTTAAGCTCTGGGGCCAACGTCCTGACTTTC

J: TRBJ2-7
V: TRBV7-9
D: .
size: few
CDR3: CASSSAGDEQYF
DNA: TGTGCCAGCAGCTCCGCCGGGGACGAGCAGTACTTC

J: TRBJ2-5
V: TRBV2
D: .
size: .
CDR3: CASSEEQGETQYF
DNA: TGTGCCAGCAGTGAAGAGCAGGGGGAGACCCAGTACTTC

J: TRBJ1-1
V: TRBV2
D: .
size: many
CDR3: CASSTGSRTEAFF
DNA: TGTGCCAGCAGTACAGGGTCGCGGACTGAAGCTTTCTTT

J: TRBJ1-2
V: TRBV25-1
D: .
size: .
CDR3: CASTGPSGSGYTF
DNA: TGTGCCAGCACGGGGCCCTCGGGTTCCGGCTACACCTTC

J: TRBJ2-2
V: TRBV4-1
D: .
size: few
CDR3: CASSQARGSGTGELFF
DNA: TGCGCCAGCAGCCAAGCTCGGGGTTCCGGCACCGGGGAGCTGTTTTTT

J: TRBJ2-5
V: TRBV25-1
D: .
size: few
CDR3: CASSQDLQETQYF
DNA: TGTGCCAGCAGTCAGGACTTGCAAGAGACCCAGTACTTC

J: TRBJ1-2
V: TRBV7-9
D: .
size: .
CDR3: CASSLGQAHYGYTF
DNA: TGTGCCAGCAGCTTAGGACAGGCCCACTATGGCTACACCTTC

J: TRBJ1-1
V: TRBV7-8
D: .
size: .
CDR3: CASSYRQEEIAFF
DNA: TGTGCCAGCAGCTACCGACAGGAGGAGATAGCTTTCTTT

J: TRBJ2-5
V: TRBV3-1
D: .
size: .
CDR3: CASSQDDIGANQETQYF
DNA: TGTGCCAGCAGCCAAGATGACATCGGAGCTAACCAAGAGACCCAGTACTTC

J: TRBJ2-7
V: TRBV15
D: .
size: .
CDR3: CATSRDPIFEQYF
DNA: TGTGCCACCAGCAGAGATCCCATTTTCGAGCAGTACTTC

J: TRBJ2-7
V: TRBV9
D: TRBD2
size: .
CDR3: CASGGPSEQYF
DNA: TGTGCTAGCGGGGGGCCCTCCGAGCAGTACTTC

J: TRBJ2-3
V: TRBV20-1
D: .
size: many
CDR3: CSARDVRGVPDTQYF
DNA: TGCAGTGCTAGAGATGTGCGGGGCGTCCCGGATACGCAGTATTTT

J: TRBJ2-7
V: TRBV10-3
D: TRBD2
size: .
CDR3: CAIREEGLAGYEQYF
DNA: TGTGCCATCAGGGAAGAGGGACTAGCTGGGTACGAGCAGTACTTC

J: TRBJ1-6
V: TRBV2
D: .
size: few
CDR3: CASSDRRNSPLHF
DNA: TGTGCCAGCAGTGATAGGCGAAATTCACCCCTCCACTTT

J: TRBJ1-5
V: TRBV4-1
D: TRBD1
size: .
CDR3: CASRKQGIVQPQHF
DNA: TGTGCCAGCAGAAAACAGGGGATTGTACAGCCCCAGCATTTT

J: TRBJ2-2
V: TRBV6-1
D: TRBD2
size: .
CDR3: CASGGRSAETGELFF
DNA: TGTGCCAGCGGCGGGAGGTCAGCGGAGACCGGGGAGCTGTTTTTT

J: TRBJ2-5
V: TRBV11-2
D: .
size: .
CDR3: CASSLRAGAGETQYF
DNA: TGTGCCAGCAGCTTAAGGGCAGGCGCGGGAGAGACCCAGTACTTC

J: TRBJ1-2
V: TRBV28
D: TRBD1
size: many
CDR3: CASSPLRQGRRGYTF
DNA: TGTGCCAGCAGTCCCCTTAGACAGGGCCGGAGGGGCTACACCTTC

J: TRBJ2-5
V: TRBV10-3
D: TRBD2
size: .
CDR3: CAIRPGTSGAKETQYF
DNA: TGTGCCATCAGACCTGGGACTAGCGGGGCTAAAGAGACCCAGTACTTC

J: TRBJ1-6
V: TRBV7-3
D: TRBD1
size: .
CDR3: CASSPGGTGSYNSPLHF
DNA: TGTGCCAGCAGCCCGGGCGGGACAGGCTCCTATAATTCACCCCTCCACTTT

J: TRBJ2-7
V: TRBV10-1
D: .
size: .
CDR3: CASSESKGRRTYEQYF
DNA: TGCGCCAGCAGTGAGTCGAAGGGGAGAAGGACCTACGAGCAGTACTTC

J: TRBJ2-7
V: TRBV28
D: TRBD2
size: .
CDR3: CASGASGGYEQYF
DNA: TGTGCCAGCGGGGCCAGCGGGGGCTACGAGCAGTACTTC

J: TRBJ2-2
V: TRBV6-8
D: TRBD2
size: many
CDR3: CASSGAGGGGELFF
DNA: TGTGCCAGCAGTGGAGCGGGAGGCGGCGGGGAGCTGTTTTTT